The text below deals with one T cell receptor (beta chain). The antigen remains unidentified. Healthy bone marrow donors formed the donor group. The data derive from a study of cytomegalovirus exposure and HLA in healthy donors. Both 60 Vbeta primers and 13 Jbeta primers went into the PCR. Using immunoSEQ multiplex PCR, the repertoire was profiled, and TCRdb retains in-frame clones only, with some absent. The sample lists about 160,000 clones, 75% to 90% occurring once. CDR3 length equals 13 residues. V was clipped by 8 bases and J by 7 bases, with 12 bases between them. Germline V CDR1 and CDR2: SEHNR, FQNEAQ (reference sequence). Study observations and caveats: Testing in vitro showed three CMV-associated chains specific for CMV antigens. Many donors shared some public TCRs, even though most TCR sequences were rare.

This receptor was identified in a human donor in good health. The sequenced material came from PBMCs. The V and J genes are TRBV7-9 and TRBJ1-6; a weak D match, TRBD1 (5 bases). CDR3 protein: CASQRRGNSPLHF. CDR3 DNA: TGTGCCAGCCAGCGGCGGGGCAATTCACCCCTCCACTTT.